The T cell receptor beta chain under discussion was sequenced for a study of T cells in Graves' hyperthyroidism and ophthalmopathy. Study outcomes and limitations: Clonotypes that were expanded in thyroid above 0.001 mostly appeared in blood too.

This clonotype was recorded many times. What it recognizes is unknown. Cells are PBMCs isolated from 10 ml of fresh blood. The V end lost 3 bases, the J end lost 1 base, and 13 bases lay between the germline ends. CDR3 size: 15 residues. The germline V gene encodes CDR1 GTSNPN and CDR2 SVGIG (reference sequence). TCR beta CDR3 sequences were amplified from RNA transcripts. A first-round RT-PCR of the TCR CDR3 used the HTBI primer set. TCRdb reprocessed the multiplex PCR reads via MiXCR and lists one record per CDR3 protein. Of about 290,000 distinct CDR3 sequences in the sample, less than 20% were seen once.

The sequenced sample was blood. The sequence was obtained from a man in his forties or fifties with Graves' ophthalmopathy. The chain combines TRBV30 with TRBJ1-5; tentative D call: TRBD1 (6 bases). The CDR3 region has the DNA TGTGCCTGGAGGCTACAGGGTGGGAGCAATCAGCCCCAGCATTTT. It codes for CAWRLQGGSNQPQHF. The whole variable domain, remainder taken from reference TRBV30 and TRBJ1-5, is SQTIHQWPATLVQPVGSPLSLECTVEGTSNPNLYWYRQAAGRGLQLLFYSVGIGQISSEVPQNLSASRPQDRQFILSSKKLLLSDSGFYLCAWRLQGGSNQPQHFGDGTRLSIL.